This record looks at one T cell receptor (beta chain) sequence and its context. Antigen unknown. These donors counted as nominally healthy when sampled, but unrecorded immune exposures were likely. With 2 bases removed from V and 4 bases from J, the gap between germline ends came to 9 bases. This CDR3 contains 15 residues. Germline V gene data show CDR1 as MNHNS and CDR2 as SASEGT. This record comes from a study of cytomegalovirus exposure and HLA in healthy donors. Study findings and constraints: A reported reduction in N-insertions relative to the approximately 600-donor mean was seen in an Asian-associated ancestry cluster in a later analysis. Reports showed the classifier diagnosing cytomegalovirus status with high specificity and sensitivity.

Use of 60 Vbeta and 13 Jbeta primers characterized the PCR. Data came from immunoSEQ multiplex PCR; TCRdb stores just in-frame clones and leaves some out. Of 50,000 to 65,000 clones listed, under 80% are singletons. The sample was PBMCs. The chain is built from TRBV6-1 and TRBJ2-6; maybe TRBD2 (5 bases). This sequence was found in a woman aged 25 to 39 in good health and CMV-seronegative. This CDR3 reads CASSETRHGANVLTF. In nucleotides, the CDR3 is TGTGCCAGCAGTGAAACTAGACACGGGGCCAACGTCCTGACTTTC.